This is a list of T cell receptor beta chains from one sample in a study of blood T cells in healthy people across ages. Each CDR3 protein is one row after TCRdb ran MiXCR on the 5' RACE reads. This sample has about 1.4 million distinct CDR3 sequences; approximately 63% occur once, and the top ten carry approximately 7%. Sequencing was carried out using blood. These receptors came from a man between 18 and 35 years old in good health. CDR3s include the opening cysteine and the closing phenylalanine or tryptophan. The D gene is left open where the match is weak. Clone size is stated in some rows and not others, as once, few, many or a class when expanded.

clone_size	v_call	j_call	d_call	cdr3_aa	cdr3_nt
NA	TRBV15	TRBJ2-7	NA	CATSREHSGNSYEQYF	TGTGCCACCAGCAGAGAGCACTCCGGGAACTCCTACGAGCAGTACTTC
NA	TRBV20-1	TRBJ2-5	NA	CSARGPNSEETQYF	TGCAGTGCTAGAGGCCCCAACAGCGAAGAGACCCAGTACTTC
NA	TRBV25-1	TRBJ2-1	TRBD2	CASSESGLALNEQFF	TGTGCCAGCAGTGAATCTGGACTAGCTTTGAATGAGCAGTTCTTC
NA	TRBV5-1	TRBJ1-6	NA	CASNYLPGIDNSPLHF	TGCGCCAGCAACTACTTACCTGGGATCGATAATTCACCCCTCCACTTT
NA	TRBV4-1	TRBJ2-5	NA	CASSQAPGTPQETQYF	TGCGCCAGCAGCCAAGCCCCCGGGACACCCCAAGAGACCCAGTACTTC
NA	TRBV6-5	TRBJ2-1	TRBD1	CASSSGQGGSSSCNEQFF	TGTGCCAGCAGTTCGGGACAGGGGGGATCAAGCTCCTGCAATGAGCAGTTCTTC
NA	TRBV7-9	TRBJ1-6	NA	CASSSTGTNSPLHF	TGTGCCAGCAGCTCCACAGGGACTAATTCACCCCTCCACTTT
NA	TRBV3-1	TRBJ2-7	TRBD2	CASSQAGGGSSYGQYF	TGTGCCAGCAGCCAAGCCGGCGGGGGGAGCTCCTACGGGCAGTACTTC
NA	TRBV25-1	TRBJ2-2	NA	CASSSPSTNTGELFF	TGTGCCAGCAGTTCTCCTAGTACGAACACCGGGGAGCTGTTTTTT
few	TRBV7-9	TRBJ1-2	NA	CASSLPGGGYTF	TGTGCCAGCAGCCTCCCTGGTGGGGGCTACACCTTC
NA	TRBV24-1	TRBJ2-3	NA	CATSDSDGGRSKQYF	TGTGCCACCAGTGATTCCGACGGGGGAAGGAGCAAGCAGTATTTT
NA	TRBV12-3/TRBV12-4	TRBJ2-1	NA	CASSPTGDGQFF	TGTGCCAGCAGTCCCACGGGGGATGGGCAGTTCTTC
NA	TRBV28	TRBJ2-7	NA	CASSSRDPSYEQYF	TGTGCCAGCAGCTCCAGGGATCCGTCCTACGAGCAGTACTTC
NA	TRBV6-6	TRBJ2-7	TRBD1	CASGDVKGALYEQYF	TGTGCCAGCGGAGACGTGAAGGGGGCTCTCTACGAGCAGTACTTC
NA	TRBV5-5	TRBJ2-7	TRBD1	CASSPASRGSSYEQYF	TGTGCCAGCAGCCCTGCGTCCAGGGGGAGCTCCTACGAGCAGTACTTC
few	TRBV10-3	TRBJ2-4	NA	CAISDRWEQYF	TGTGCCATCAGTGATCGTTGGGAGCAGTACTTC
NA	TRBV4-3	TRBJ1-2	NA	CASSQRTNYGYTF	TGCGCCAGCAGCCAACGGACTAACTATGGCTACACCTTC
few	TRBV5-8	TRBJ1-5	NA	CASSHLNQPQHF	TGTGCCAGCAGCCATCTCAATCAGCCCCAGCATTTT
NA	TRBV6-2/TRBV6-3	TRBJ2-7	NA	CASSYRPGVHEQYF	TGTGCCAGCAGTTATCGCCCAGGAGTCCACGAGCAGTACTTC
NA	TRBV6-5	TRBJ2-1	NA	CASSYSEGNKGEQFF	TGTGCCAGCAGTTACTCTGAGGGAAATAAGGGTGAGCAGTTCTTC
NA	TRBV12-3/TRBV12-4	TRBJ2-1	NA	CASRTLGEEDEQFF	TGTGCCAGCAGGACCCTGGGAGAAGAGGATGAGCAGTTCTTC
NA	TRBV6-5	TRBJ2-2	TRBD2	CASSSLAGGGTGELFF	TGTGCCAGCAGTTCACTAGCGGGAGGAGGTACCGGGGAGCTGTTTTTT
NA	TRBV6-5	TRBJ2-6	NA	CASSAGASGANVLTF	TGTGCCAGCAGTGCCGGGGCCTCTGGGGCCAACGTCCTGACTTTC
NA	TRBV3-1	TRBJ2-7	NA	CASSQAQTYEQYF	TGCGCCAGCAGCCAAGCCCAGACCTACGAGCAGTACTTC
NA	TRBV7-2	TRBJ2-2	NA	CASGAGNTGELFF	TGTGCCAGCGGGGCGGGAAACACCGGGGAGCTGTTTTTT
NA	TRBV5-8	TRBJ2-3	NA	CASNYFSRTSDRGDTQYF	TGTGCCAGCAACTACTTCTCTCGGACGTCGGACCGGGGAGATACGCAGTATTTT
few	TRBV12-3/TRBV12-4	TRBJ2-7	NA	CASSVSNTYEQYF	TGTGCCAGCAGTGTCTCTAATACTTACGAGCAGTACTTC
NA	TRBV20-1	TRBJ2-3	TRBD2	CSASTLAGESDTQYF	TGCAGTGCTAGTACCCTAGCGGGAGAATCAGATACGCAGTATTTT
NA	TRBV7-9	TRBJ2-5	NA	CASSLYGQEQYF	TGTGCCAGCAGCCTTTATGGTCAAGAGCAGTACTTC
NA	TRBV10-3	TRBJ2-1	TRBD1	CATTGDGSYNEQFF	TGTGCCACCACAGGGGATGGGTCCTACAATGAGCAGTTCTTC
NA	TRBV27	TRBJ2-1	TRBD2	CASSRPGLAGGREQFF	TGTGCCAGCAGTCGCCCCGGACTAGCGGGAGGCCGTGAGCAGTTCTTC
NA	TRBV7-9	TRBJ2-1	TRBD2	CASSPLLGVAGGSSYNEQFF	TGTGCCAGCAGCCCCCTACTGGGGGTAGCGGGCGGGTCGTCCTACAATGAGCAGTTCTTC
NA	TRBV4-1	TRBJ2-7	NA	CASSHQSGSYEQYF	TGCGCCAGCAGCCACCAATCAGGGTCCTACGAGCAGTACTTC
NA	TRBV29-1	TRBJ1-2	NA	CSVDREEGGYTF	TGCAGCGTTGACCGGGAGGAGGGTGGCTACACCTTC
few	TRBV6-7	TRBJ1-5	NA	CASRIGTDNQPQHF	TGTGCCAGCAGAATCGGGACCGATAATCAGCCCCAGCATTTT
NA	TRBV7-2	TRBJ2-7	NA	CASSRTGLYCEQYF	TGTGCCAGCAGCCGGACCGGCCTGTACTGCGAGCAGTACTTC
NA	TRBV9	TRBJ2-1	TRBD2	CASSPRVSGTHEQFF	TGTGCCAGCAGCCCGCGGGTTAGCGGGACCCATGAGCAGTTCTTC
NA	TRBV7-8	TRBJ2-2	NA	CASSSQLLNTGELFF	TGTGCCAGCAGCTCCCAACTCCTAAACACCGGGGAGCTGTTTTTT
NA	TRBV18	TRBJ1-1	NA	CASSPNRVANTEAFF	TGTGCCAGCTCACCGAACAGGGTCGCGAACACTGAAGCTTTCTTT
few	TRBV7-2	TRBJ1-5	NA	CASSRTLDRLNQPQHF	TGTGCCAGCAGCCGAACCCTCGACAGACTCAATCAGCCCCAGCATTTT
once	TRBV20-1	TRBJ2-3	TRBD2	CSALRTSGGGTQYF	TGCAGTGCGCTCCGGACTAGCGGGGGGGGTACGCAGTATTTT
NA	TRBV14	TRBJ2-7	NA	CASSQELDSYEQYF	TGTGCCAGCAGCCAAGAATTAGACTCCTACGAGCAGTACTTC
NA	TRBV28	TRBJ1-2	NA	CASSFFYGYTF	TGTGCCAGCAGTTTTTTCTATGGCTACACCTTC
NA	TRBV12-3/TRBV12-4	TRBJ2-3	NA	CASSFFTGSSTDTQYF	TGTGCCAGCAGTTTTTTTACGGGGTCCAGCACAGATACGCAGTATTTT
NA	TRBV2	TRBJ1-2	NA	CASRATAPYGHTF	TGTGCCAGCAGAGCGACAGCTCCCTATGGCCACACCTTC
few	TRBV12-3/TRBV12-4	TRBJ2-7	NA	CASSNHRTSVYF	TGTGCCAGCAGTAACCACAGGACCTCGGTGTACTTC
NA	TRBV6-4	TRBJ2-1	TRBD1	CARQGDDEQFF	TGTGCCAGACAGGGGGACGATGAGCAGTTCTTC
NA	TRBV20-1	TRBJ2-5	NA	CSARDWGSAETQYF	TGCAGTGCTAGAGATTGGGGGTCTGCTGAGACCCAGTACTTC
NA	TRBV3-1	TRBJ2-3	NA	CASSQDPMIAASTDTQYF	TGTGCCAGCAGCCAAGATCCGATGATAGCAGCTAGCACAGATACGCAGTATTTT
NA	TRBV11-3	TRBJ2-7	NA	CASRKSTSNEQYF	TGTGCCAGCAGGAAATCCACCTCCAACGAGCAGTACTTC
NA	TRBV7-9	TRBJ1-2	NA	CASSLVGQSYGYTF	TGTGCCAGCAGCTTAGTAGGACAGAGCTATGGCTACACCTTC
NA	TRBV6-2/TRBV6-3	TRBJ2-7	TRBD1	CASQGVMYEQYF	TGTGCCAGCCAGGGGGTAATGTACGAGCAGTACTTC
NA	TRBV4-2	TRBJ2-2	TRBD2	CASSERLAGLAGELFF	TGTGCCAGCAGCGAGAGACTAGCGGGATTAGCCGGGGAGCTGTTTTTT
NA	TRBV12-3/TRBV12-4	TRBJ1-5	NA	CASSFVPPPQHF	TGTGCCAGCAGTTTTGTCCCCCCGCCCCAGCATTTT
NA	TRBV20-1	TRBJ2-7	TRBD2	CSARETSGSPSYEQYF	TGCAGTGCTAGAGAGACTAGCGGGAGTCCCTCGTACGAGCAGTACTTC